The rows below give T cell receptor beta chains drawn from one sample of a study of T-cell reconstitution after alpha-beta-depleted transplantation in children. TCRdb re-derived calls from the PCR reads in MiXCR, one entry per CDR3 protein. The sample consists of almost 400,000 distinct CDR3 sequences, 20% of them appearing once. The input for sequencing was PBMCs from the stem cell graft donor, taken from the stem cell graft. The origin of the receptors is a human donor who donated a stem cell graft to a child with acute myeloid leukemia. The conserved cysteine and the conserved F or W are not part of the CDR3 here.

J | V | CDR3
TRBJ2-7 | TRBV10-2 | ASSQTSGGYEQY
TRBJ2-7 | TRBV6-1 | ASISFRGSRYEQY
TRBJ2-7 | TRBV6-5 | ASSYKVDQRSSYEQY
TRBJ2-1 | TRBV12-3/TRBV12-4 | ASSLEARANNEQF
TRBJ2-2 | TRBV20-1 | SARWAGRNTGELF
TRBJ1-2 | TRBV12-3/TRBV12-4 | ASSLGTSSYGYT
TRBJ2-1 | TRBV5-5 | ASSWGRDKPYNEQF
TRBJ2-1 | TRBV15 | ATSSIQREDYEQF
TRBJ2-3 | TRBV28 | ASVLGTSPHTQY
TRBJ1-3 | TRBV11-2 | ASSRGASGNTIY
TRBJ2-2 | TRBV25-1 | ASSEYGTGGGELF
TRBJ1-5 | TRBV27 | ASSLGQNNQPQH
TRBJ2-3 | TRBV20-1 | SAPGHVASTDTQY
TRBJ2-1 | TRBV28 | ASSYIRRGSGRPAQF
TRBJ1-2 | TRBV28 | ASSSPGLVYYGYT
TRBJ2-5 | TRBV14 | ASSQARLLIGETQY
TRBJ2-3 | TRBV28 | ASTTPLTGESQY
TRBJ2-1 | TRBV15 | ATSRDLKERGEQF
TRBJ2-1 | TRBV20-1 | SARFYSGEQF
TRBJ1-1 | TRBV3-1 | ASSQLRREAF
TRBJ2-5 | TRBV20-1 | SASASVRGSETQY
TRBJ2-2 | TRBV6-4 | ASSREPNTGELF
TRBJ2-5 | TRBV7-2 | ASRVSSGSVETQY
TRBJ2-3 | TRBV20-1 | SARDAAGGPNT
TRBJ2-3 | TRBV12-3/TRBV12-4 | ASTWGWDTQY
TRBJ2-7 | TRBV5-1 | ASSLSDGLYYEQY
TRBJ2-3 | TRBV29-1 | SVGGGPDTQY
TRBJ2-7 | TRBV2 | ASAPSDYEQY
TRBJ2-7 | TRBV28 | ASSLFAFIVAGTYEQY
TRBJ1-5 | TRBV4-2 | ASSQSPSGIQPQH
TRBJ2-7 | TRBV29-1 | SGAGTGSGEQY
TRBJ2-3 | TRBV7-2 | ASSLAPGLSTDTQY
TRBJ2-7 | TRBV10-2 | ASRPTGRRDEQY
TRBJ1-6 | TRBV12-3/TRBV12-4 | ASSRGLSSYNSPLH
TRBJ2-1 | TRBV4-3 | ASSPSGRAYNEQF
TRBJ2-3 | TRBV29-1 | SVVPGQEVTDTQY
TRBJ2-3 | TRBV7-6 | ASSPGTWADTQY